The 31 T cell receptor beta chains given below trace back to one sample, sequenced in a study of T cells in women clearing cervical HPV infection. Sequencing was performed with immunoSEQ multiplex PCR; in TCRdb, only in-frame clones are kept and a portion is missing. Its listing shows around 39,000 clones. The sample was blood buffy coat. These receptors all come from a woman between 18 and 75 years old with a cervical HPV16 infection that either progressed to CIN3+ or cleared (not recorded which).

Concerning this clone itself: The read halts 3 residues ahead of the CDR3 end, with the missing end drawn from the germline J gene. The chain combines TRBV5-1 with TRBJ2-3; 11 bases match TRBD2. The germline CDR1 and CDR2 sequences are SGHRS and YFSETQ. J gave up 5 bases and V 5 bases, and 4 bases lay outside the gene matches. This CDR3 has 14 residues. CDR3: CASRTSGAVDTQYF. Partial CDR3 DNA: TGCGCCAGCAGGACTAGCGGGGCGGTAGATACG.

On this clone: A junction end diverges from the germline sequence, so it may reflect a read error. The CDR3 end falls 3 residues outside the read, so it is completed with the germline J gene. This sample includes further DNA sequences coding for the same CDR3. The chain is built from TRBV7-6 and TRBJ1-3; D is ambiguous. The germline V gene has CDR1 SGHVS and CDR2 FNYEAQ. The CDR3 is 16 residues long. The chain's CDR3 is CASSFSAPNSGNTIYF. The CDR3 bases that were read are TGTGCCAGCAGCTTCAGCGCGCCCAACTCTGGAAACACG. The full variable domain, rest sourced from reference TRBV7-6 and TRBJ1-3, is GAGVSQSPRYKVTKRGQDVALRCDPISGHVSLYWYRQALGQGPEFLTYFNYEAQQDKSGLPNDRFSAERPEGSISTLTIQRTEQRDSAMYRCASSFSAPNSGNTIYFGEGSWLTVV.

This CDR3 reads CASSLSGFGYTF. The DNA read from the CDR3 is TGTGCCAGCAGCTTAAGCGGATTTGGC. The chain recombines TRBV7-2 with TRBJ1-2; D is unresolved. Read sequence stops 3 residues before the CDR3 end, and the germline J gene provides the missing end. The CDR3 runs 12 residues. Trimming took off 2 bases at V and 7 bases at J, with 8 bases between the two ends. The germline gives CDR1 SGHTA, CDR2 FQGNSA.

As regards this clone: The CDR3 end lies 3 residues beyond the end of the read and is filled in from the germline J gene. This chain connects TRBV19 to TRBJ1-2, with TRBD1 identical over 9 bases. The CDR3 length is 13 residues. The germline V gene has CDR1 LNHDA and CDR2 SQIVND (reference sequence). CDR3 sequence reads: CARTDRGVFYYTF. CDR3 bases read: TGTGCCAGAACCGACAGGGGGGTCTTCTAC.

A note on this clone: The observed sequence ends 3 residues before the CDR3 terminus, with the missing tail filled in from the germline J gene. V gene TRBV28 combines with J gene TRBJ2-2; 7 nucleotides agree with TRBD1. The CDR3 spans 14 residues. Germline V gene data show CDR1 as MDHEN and CDR2 as SYDVKM. The CDR3 bases that were read are TGTGCCAGCAGAGGGGACAGTCGGAATTCACCG. Encoded protein: CASRGDSRNSP. The full CDR3 protein is CASRGDSRNSPLFF. Full variable domain (missing parts from reference TRBV28 and TRBJ2-2): DVKVTQSSRYLVKRTGEKVFLECVQDMDHENMFWYRQDPGLGLRLIYFSYDVKMKEKGDIPEGYSVSREKKERFSLILESASTNQTSMYLCASRGDSRNSPLFFGEGSRLTVL.

A note on this clone: The read halts 3 residues ahead of the CDR3 end, with the missing end drawn from the germline J gene. The chain recombines TRBV30 with TRBJ1-1; D is possibly TRBD1 (6 bases). The CDR3 loop spans 16 amino acids. CDR1 is GTSNPN, CDR2 SVGIG, per germline (reference sequence). Trimming cost V 4 bases and J 4 bases, with 22 bases left between them. CDR3 DNA, as far as it was read: TGTGCCTGGAAACCTCACGACAACAGGGAGGGCACTGAA. Protein product: CAWKPHDNREGTE. The entire CDR3 is CAWKPHDNREGTEAFF.

Remarks on this clone: The read is 3 residues too short to cover the CDR3 end, so that end is filled in from the germline J gene. The chain couples TRBV12-3 or TRBV12-4 to TRBJ1-2, with D possibly matching TRBD1 (6 bases). The CDR3 is 13 amino acids. With 2 bases removed from V and 5 bases from J, the gap between germline ends came to 9 bases. CDR3 loop: CASSLNRDYGYTF. The part of the CDR3 DNA that was read is TGTGCCAGCAGTTTAAACAGGGATTATGGC.

A remark on this clone: At one of its ends the junction is not consistent with the germline gene, which may arise from a read error. The missing CDR3 end, 3 residues past where the read stops, is filled in from the germline J gene. The identical CDR3 is also encoded by other nucleotide sequences in the sample. The V and J genes are TRBV10-3 and TRBJ1-3; D uncertain. Germline V gives CDR1 ENHRY, CDR2 SYGVKD. The CDR3 is 14 amino acids. The CDR3 loop is CAIASVGSGNTIYF. Partial CDR3 DNA: TGTGCCATCGCATCGGTAGGGTCCGGAAACACA.

A note on this clone: Read sequence stops 3 residues before the CDR3 end, and the germline J gene provides the missing end. This sample also contains other DNA sequences that code for the same CDR3. The V gene is TRBV13, the J gene TRBJ1-3; no clear D. V was pared by 6 bases and J by 0 bases, with 9 bases between. This CDR3 is 14 amino acids long. Germline values: CDR1 PRHDT, CDR2 FYEKMQ (reference sequence). The CDR3 DNA, read in part, is TGTGCCAGCAGAGGAGCGAGCTCTGGAAACACC. Its translation is CASRGASSGNT. The full-length CDR3 reads as CASRGASSGNTIYF.

Regarding this clone: The CDR3 end falls 3 residues outside the read, so it is completed with the germline J gene. The gene calls are TRBV7-9 and TRBJ2-1; 7 bases fit TRBD1. The CDR3 has 15 residues. The V segment lost 5 bases and the J segment 6 bases; nucleotides outside the gene matches: 10. Per the germline V gene, CDR1 is SEHNR and CDR2 is FQNEAQ (reference sequence). The CDR3 loop is CASSLGDRDINEQFF. CDR3 bases read: TGTGCCAGCAGCCTTGGAGACAGGGACATCAATGAG.

Worth noting for this clone: The CDR3 is cut off 3 residues early in the read; its end comes from the germline J gene. The chain joins TRBV16 to TRBJ1-6; D is unclear. Per germline, CDR1 KGHSY and CDR2 FQNENV. Trimming stripped 0 bases from V and 6 bases from J, with 21 bases between. This CDR3 has 19 amino acids. The sequenced CDR3 bases are TGTGCCAGCAGCCAATCCTTGGCAGGTCTCCCTCGGATTAATTCACCC. This sequence encodes CASSQSLAGLPRINSP. The full CDR3 reads CASSQSLAGLPRINSPLHF.

Remarks on this clone: The CDR3 is cut off 3 residues early in the read; its end comes from the germline J gene. This chain uses TRBV10-1 with TRBJ1-2; TRBD1 matches 11 bases. This CDR3 has 19 residues. Germline V gene sequence: CDR1 WNHNN, CDR2 SYGVQD (reference sequence). CDR3: CASSESGQGDLYSNQPYTF. Incomplete CDR3 DNA: TGCGCCAGCAGTGAGTCGGGACAGGGGGACCTTTATAGCAATCAGCCC.

For this clone: The sequence runs out 3 residues before the end of the CDR3; the remainder is reconstructed from the germline J gene. This chain uses TRBV7-2 with TRBJ1-2, with 7 bases fitting TRBD1. V lost 4 bases, J lost 4 bases, and 6 bases stayed unmatched. The CDR3 sequence is 14 residues long. Looked up from germline, CDR1 is SGHTA and CDR2 is FQGNSA. The CDR3 here is CASSSPGQPYGYTF. The CDR3 bases that were read are TGTGCCAGCAGCTCGCCGGGACAGCCCTATGGC.

On this clone: The read stops 3 residues short of the end of the CDR3; the missing end is completed from the germline J gene. This chain uses TRBV2 with TRBJ2-1; TRBD2 matches 9 bases. The CDR3 totals 15 residues. Germline V gene lookup returns CDR1 SNHLY and CDR2 FYNNEI. After removal of 4 bases from V and 8 bases from J, the junction contained 9 bases not matched to a gene. The CDR3 reads CASSGGGGGPYEQFF. CDR3 bases read: TGTGCCAGCAGTGGGGGCGGGGGGGGTCCCTATGAG.

Note on this clone: The CDR3 extends 3 residues past the end of the read, so its final part is completed from the germline J gene. V gene TRBV18 combines with J gene TRBJ2-7; 16 bases align to TRBD2. The length of the CDR3 is 18 residues. Germline lookup yields CDR1 KGHSH and CDR2 LQKENI. V gave up 6 bases and J gave up 5 bases; unmatched junction bases: 13. The CDR3 bases that were read are TGTGCCAGCTCCCCCCCTCCGGGACTAGCGGGGGGGCCCGACGAG. It yields the protein CASSPPPGLAGGPDE. The CDR3, in full, reads CASSPPPGLAGGPDEQYF.

To note about this clone: The read gets to within 3 residues of the CDR3 end, and the germline J gene fills in the rest. J is TRBJ2-3 and V is TRBV9; 8 nucleotides agree with TRBD2. The CDR3 loop spans 17 amino acids. From germline, CDR1 is SGDLS and CDR2 YYNGEE. Unmatched junction bases numbered 12, after V lost 2 bases and J lost 4 bases. CDR3: CASSVDPGTSQADTQYF. Incomplete CDR3 DNA: TGTGCCAGCAGCGTCGATCCCGGGACTAGTCAGGCAGATACG.

On this clone: The sequence runs out 3 residues before the end of the CDR3; the remainder is reconstructed from the germline J gene. The genes are TRBV5-1 and TRBJ2-1; D is undetermined. Between the trimmed V and J ends, which lost 3 bases and 8 bases, there was a span of 9 bases. The CDR3 totals 12 residues. Per germline, CDR1 SGHRS and CDR2 YFSETQ. Partial CDR3 DNA: TGCGCCAGCAGCTCCGAGCGCCATGAG. This gives the protein CASSSERHE. The whole CDR3 protein is CASSSERHEQFF.

On this clone: The sequence runs out 3 residues before the end of the CDR3; the remainder is reconstructed from the germline J gene. The chain employs TRBV29-1 and TRBJ1-2, with D possibly matching TRBD1 (6 bases). V was cut by 7 bases and J by 4 bases, with 13 bases left in between. The CDR3 totals 12 residues. CDR1 is SQVTM, CDR2 ANQGSEA, per germline. CDR3 loop: CSGGGQLYGYTF. The part of the CDR3 DNA that was read is TGCAGCGGGGGGGGACAACTCTATGGC.

A word on this clone: The read ends 3 residues shy of where the CDR3 ends; the end is completed using the germline J gene. This chain links TRBV7-2 with TRBJ1-1; D is unclear. The CDR3 sequence is 14 residues long. Looked up from germline, CDR1 is SGHTA and CDR2 is FQGNSA. Between the trimmed V and J ends, which lost 1 base and 4 bases, there was a span of 10 bases. The CDR3 loop reads CASSLVQAGTEAFF. The CDR3 bases that were read are TGTGCCAGCAGCTTAGTGCAGGCCGGCACTGAA.

Comments on this clone: The sequenced fragment ends 3 residues before the CDR3 boundary, so the rest is inferred from the germline J gene. V usage is TRBV4-1 and J usage is TRBJ1-4, with TRBD1 matching over 8 bases. The J segment lost 8 bases and the V segment lost 1 base, leaving 3 bases of the junction unmatched. Germline lookup yields CDR1 MGHRA and CDR2 YSYEKL. The CDR3 consists of 14 residues. The CDR3 loop reads CASSQGQGWEKLFF. Incomplete CDR3 DNA: TGCGCCAGCAGCCAAGGACAGGGGTGGGAAAAA.

Details on this clone: The missing CDR3 end, 3 residues past where the read stops, is filled in from the germline J gene. The gene calls are TRBV3-1 (or the pseudogene TRBV3-2) and TRBJ2-7; D call uncertain. Germline CDR1 is LGHDT and CDR2 is YNNKEL (reference sequence). This CDR3 region has 12 residues. The V end lost 7 bases, the J end lost 1 base, and 8 bases lay between the germline ends. CDR3 sequence reads: CASTGGSYEQYF. The part of the CDR3 DNA that was read is TGTGCCAGCACCGGCGGTTCCTACGAG.

With regard to this clone: The junction departs from germline at one end; a sequencing error may be responsible. The sequenced part of the CDR3 DNA is TGTGCCAGCAGCCAGGACAGGGCAGAGACG. Its translation: CASSQDRAET. The full CDR3 sequence reads CASSQDRAETQYF. The chain combines TRBV7-9 with TRBJ2-3; 8 bases match TRBD1. The read comes to an end 3 residues before the CDR3 does, leaving the germline J gene to fill in the end. CDR3 length equals 13 residues. CDR1 is SEHNR, CDR2 FQNEAQ, per germline (reference sequence).

As to this clone: The read is 3 residues too short to cover the CDR3 end, so that end is filled in from the germline J gene. The V and J genes are TRBV5-1 and TRBJ2-7; 7 nucleotides agree with TRBD1. V lost 0 bases and J lost 6; bases outside the gene matches: 3. The germline V gene has CDR1 SGHRS and CDR2 YFSETQ. This CDR3 has 13 amino acids. The sequenced part of the CDR3 DNA is TGCGCCAGCAGCTTGGAGGGGGCGTCCGAG. Residues: CASSLEGASE. The entire CDR3 is CASSLEGASEQYF.

The CDR3 loop reads CASSLTGTRGETQYF. The CDR3 bases that were read are TGCGCCAGCAGCTTGACCGGGACAAGGGGGGAGACC. J is TRBJ2-5 and V is TRBV5-1, with a possible D match to TRBD1 (6 bases). The read gets to within 3 residues of the CDR3 end, and the germline J gene fills in the rest. The CDR3 has 15 amino acids. Germline assignment: CDR1 SGHRS and CDR2 YFSETQ. V lost 1 base and J lost 5, with 15 bases in between.

As to this clone: Sequencing ends 3 residues short of the CDR3 end; the germline J gene provides the rest. This chain links TRBV20-1 with TRBJ2-5, with 13 nucleotides matching TRBD2. Trimming cost V 3 bases and J 4 bases; bases outside gene matches: 5. From germline, CDR1 is DFQATT and CDR2 SNEGSKA (reference sequence). The CDR3 extends over 15 amino acids. The CDR3: CSARGLAGLGETQYF. Incomplete CDR3 DNA: TGCAGTGCTAGGGGACTAGCGGGGCTTGGAGAGACC.

On this clone: Read sequence stops 3 residues before the CDR3 end, and the germline J gene provides the missing end. V is TRBV7-9 and J is TRBJ2-4; 8 bases are shared with TRBD2. Germline CDR1 reads SEHNR; CDR2 reads FQNEAQ (reference sequence). There are 15 residues in the CDR3. The CDR3 loop is CASSLARGLVETQYF. The sequenced CDR3 bases are TGTGCCAGCAGCTTAGCGAGGGGACTAGTAGAGACT.

As for this clone: The observed sequence ends 3 residues before the CDR3 terminus, with the missing tail filled in from the germline J gene. The chain links TRBV29-1 to TRBJ2-7; D ambiguous. The germline V gene has CDR1 SQVTM and CDR2 ANQGSEA. This CDR3 has 13 residues. V was trimmed by 4 bases and J by 3 bases, leaving 13 bases between them. The CDR3 spells CSVVAETFYEQYF. The DNA read from the CDR3 is TGCAGCGTTGTGGCTGAAACCTTCTACGAG.

To note about this clone: The read falls 3 residues short of the CDR3 end, and the missing part is taken from the germline J gene. The J gene is TRBJ2-5, the V gene TRBV15; the match to TRBD1 covers 7 bases. This CDR3 comprises 14 residues. The germline gives CDR1 LNHNV, CDR2 YYDKDF (reference sequence). The trim removed 1 base at V and 5 bases at J, leaving 4 bases unmatched. CDR3 DNA, as far as it was read: TGTGCCACCAGCAGAGGACAGGGACGGGAGACC. It translates to CATSRGQGRET. The CDR3 reads in full as CATSRGQGRETQYF.

As to this clone: The CDR3 end falls 3 residues outside the read, so it is completed with the germline J gene. The chain joins TRBV2 to TRBJ1-5; no definite D call. V gave up 2 bases and J gave up 5 bases, with 13 bases separating them. The CDR3 runs 15 residues. Germline CDR1 is SNHLY and CDR2 is FYNNEI. The CDR3 reads CASSEMVNGDQPQHF. CDR3 DNA, as far as it was read: TGTGCCAGCAGTGAAATGGTTAACGGGGATCAGCCC.

The CDR3 bases that were read are TGCAGTGCTAGAGATCGAGACAGGGGGAACTATGGC. Its protein is CSARDRDRGNYG. The complete CDR3 sequence is CSARDRDRGNYGYTF. This sequence joins TRBV20-1 and TRBJ1-2, with TRBD1 matching over 9 bases. Coverage ceases 3 residues before the CDR3 finishes, and the germline J gene fills in the end. The ends lost 0 bases at V and 2 bases at J; junction bases unmatched: 4. The CDR3 is made up of 15 amino acids. Germline V CDR1 and CDR2: DFQATT, SNEGSKA (reference sequence).

About this clone: The read stops 3 residues short of the end of the CDR3; the missing end is completed from the germline J gene. The chain combines TRBV18 with TRBJ1-1, with 7 positions matching TRBD1. The length of the CDR3 is 15 residues. Germline V CDR1 and CDR2: KGHSH, LQKENI. The chain's CDR3 is CASSLPPGQTEKAFF. The DNA read from the CDR3 is TGTGCCAGCTCATTACCACCGGGACAGACCGAAAAA.